This TCR beta chain is from a study of PD-L1 blockade in urothelial cancer. The repertoire was sequenced with immunoSEQ multiplex PCR; TCRdb's copy has only in-frame clones and lacks some. The table includes about 120,000 clones, about 89% detected once. The CDR3 loop spans 14 amino acids. Trimming cost V 0 bases and J 11 bases, with 11 bases left between them. The germline CDR1 and CDR2 sequences are LNHNV and YYDKDF (reference sequence). Time point denoted: peripheral blood 6 weeks after treatment start. The sequenced sample was PBMCs, obtained around atezolizumab (anti-PD-L1) treatment. The V and J genes are TRBV15 and TRBJ1-6; perhaps TRBD1 as D (6 bases). This TCR was sampled from a man aged 55 to 69 with urothelial cancer. The CDR3 reads CATSRDRGTPPLHF. CDR3 nucleotides: TGTGCCACCAGCAGAGACAGGGGCACACCACCCCTCCACTTT.